One sample yielded the 17 T cell receptor beta chains listed below, sequenced in a study of T cell repertoires in cytomegalovirus infection. One entry per CDR3 protein, called by TCRdb with MiXCR from the reads. The table has around 500,000 distinct CDR3 sequences, about 44% seen once. No antigen is known for these receptors. The sequences come from cultured PBMCs, collected from culture after CMV antigen stimulation. Receptors originate from a human donor in good health (CMV status not recorded). Some clones in this sample may be carry-over from other donors' samples.

This clonotype was observed a handful of times. This rearrangement joins TRBV6-2 or TRBV6-3 to TRBJ1-5; possibly TRBD1 for D (6 bases). CDR3 length: 15 residues. Germline-derived CDR1 and CDR2 are MNHEY and SVGEGT. V lost 7 bases to trimming and J lost 6 bases, with 19 bases between them. CDR3 sequence reads: CASTRITGSGQPQHF. CDR3 DNA: TGTGCCAGCACCAGAATCACAGGGAGTGGTCAGCCCCAGCATTTT.

There are many counts of this clonotype. V gene TRBV7-2 combines with J gene TRBJ1-1; D might be TRBD1 (6 bases). CDR1 is SGHTA, CDR2 FQGNSA, per germline. The CDR3 spans 14 residues. Between the trimmed V and J ends, which lost 2 bases and 5 bases, there was a span of 12 bases. The CDR3 nucleotides read TGTGCCAGCAGCTTACTGGGGGCGGGGACTGAAGCTTTCTTT. It codes for CASSLLGAGTEAFF.

The rearrangement uses TRBV7-2 and TRBJ2-4; no clear D gene. Trimming stripped 3 bases from V and 0 bases from J, with 6 bases between. Per germline, CDR1 SGHTA and CDR2 FQGNSA. The CDR3 loop spans 14 amino acids. The CDR3 reads CASSFSLAKNIQYF. DNA for the CDR3: TGTGCCAGCAGCTTTAGTCTAGCCAAAAACATTCAGTACTTC.

The chain carries TRBV4-2 and TRBJ1-2, with D perhaps matching TRBD1 (5 bases). The CDR3 loop spans 16 amino acids. Germline V gene lookup returns CDR1 LGHNA and CDR2 YNFKEQ. Trimming pared 4 bases from V and 2 bases from J, leaving 17 bases between. CDR3 in amino acids: CASSPPLGQSNYGYTF. The CDR3 nucleotides are TGTGCCAGCAGCCCCCCACTCGGACAATCGAACTATGGCTACACCTTC.

V and J are TRBV12-3 or TRBV12-4 and TRBJ2-1, with D possibly called TRBD1 or TRBD2 (5 bases each). The CDR3 spans 14 residues. V was trimmed by 6 bases and J by 8 bases, leaving 17 bases between them. The CDR3 sequence is CASSRDGEWDEQFF. The CDR3 DNA follows: TGTGCCAGCAGCAGGGACGGCGAATGGGATGAGCAGTTCTTC.

This rearrangement joins TRBV28 to TRBJ2-7, with 13 bases that match TRBD2. The J segment lost 7 bases and the V segment lost 7 bases, leaving 19 bases of the junction unmatched. Germline V gives CDR1 MDHEN, CDR2 SYDVKM. This CDR3 has 18 amino acids. The CDR3 coding sequence is TGTGCCAGCAAGGAGAAGGGACTAGCGGGACCCTCCTCGCGTGAGCAGTACTTC. This codes for CASKEKGLAGPSSREQYF.

V is TRBV27 and J is TRBJ2-5; possibly TRBD1 for D (6 bases). There are 15 residues in the CDR3. From germline, CDR1 is MNHEY and CDR2 SMNVEV (reference sequence). Trimming took 1 base from V and 4 from J, leaving 13 bases between them. The CDR3 sequence is CASSLFMGAGETQYF. The CDR3 bases are TGTGCCAGCAGTTTATTTATGGGGGCCGGAGAGACCCAGTACTTC.

The rearrangement joins TRBV7-8 to TRBJ2-7, with 12 nucleotides matching TRBD2. Germline V lookup: CDR1 SGHVS, CDR2 FQNEAQ. With 5 bases clipped from V and 0 bases from J, the junction kept 8 bases outside the gene matches. The CDR3 has 17 residues. CDR3 nucleotides: TGTGCCAGCAGCGGACCCGGGACTAGCGGGTTCTCCTACGAGCAGTACTTC. Its translation is CASSGPGTSGFSYEQYF.

The chain recombines TRBV11-2 with TRBJ2-7; TRBD2 aligns across 8 bases. After removal of 4 bases from V and 4 bases from J, the junction contained 12 bases not matched to a gene. Germline assignment: CDR1 SGHAT and CDR2 FQNNGV. CDR3 length: 16 residues. The CDR3 protein is CASSSRGGWGSYEQYF. The CDR3 region has the DNA TGTGCCAGCAGCTCCCGCGGGGGGTGGGGTAGTTACGAGCAGTACTTC.

The chain links TRBV19 to TRBJ1-5, with a possible D match to TRBD1 (6 bases). Germline V CDR1 and CDR2: LNHDA, SQIVND (reference sequence). V was pared by 2 bases and J by 1 base, with 15 bases between. The CDR3 is 17 amino acids. The CDR3 DNA sequence: TGTGCCAGTAGTATAATCTTCAGGGGCGCGAGCAATCAGCCCCAGCATTTT. Protein product: CASSIIFRGASNQPQHF.

In its sample, this clonotype was seen a few times. V usage is TRBV12-3 or TRBV12-4 and J usage is TRBJ2-3; 8 bases are a match to TRBD2. Trimming at V came to 6 bases and at J to 1 base, leaving 15 bases not matched to a gene. CDR3 length: 18 residues. In nucleotides, the CDR3 is TGTGCCAGCAGCTACCTTCCGAGCGGGGGATTGGGCACAGATACGCAGTATTTT. It is translated as CASSYLPSGGLGTDTQYF.

This clonotype has a count of ten or more. The rearrangement uses TRBV7-6 and TRBJ2-3; D not certain. The CDR3 has 14 residues. The V and J ends lost 1 base and 3 bases respectively, with 8 bases between them. CDR1 and CDR2 from the germline V gene are SGHVS and FNYEAQ. The CDR3 reads CASSLVEGTDTQYF. The CDR3 DNA is TGTGCCAGCAGCTTAGTTGAAGGGACAGATACGCAGTATTTT.

This clonotype was observed a handful of times. V usage is TRBV7-2 and J usage is TRBJ2-1; tentatively, D is TRBD2 (7 bases). This CDR3 region has 17 residues. CDR1 is SGHTA, CDR2 FQGNSA, per germline. Trimming left V 5 bases short and J 4 bases short, with 21 bases between. Here the CDR3 reads CASSRVRGGAIYNEQFF. CDR3 bases: TGTGCCAGCAGCCGCGTGAGGGGGGGGGCTATATACAATGAGCAGTTCTTC.

V and J are TRBV7-9 and TRBJ2-7; D call uncertain. V dropped 6 bases and J dropped 2 bases, with 23 bases sitting between them. Germline CDR1 is SEHNR and CDR2 is FQNEAQ (reference sequence). The CDR3 totals 17 residues. The CDR3 nucleotides are TGTGCCAGCAGTTCCCTTCCCCTTGGCCCAGCAACCTACGAGCAGTACTTC. Protein sequence: CASSSLPLGPATYEQYF.

This clonotype turned up a few times. The gene calls are TRBV7-8 and TRBJ2-7; D might be TRBD2 (5 bases). The CDR3 sequence is 12 residues long. Trimming left V 0 bases short and J 7 bases short, with 7 bases between. Per the germline V gene, CDR1 is SGHVS and CDR2 is FQNEAQ. The CDR3 sequence is CASSLARLEQYF. The CDR3 DNA reads TGTGCCAGCAGCTTAGCCAGACTAGAGCAGTACTTC.

The rearrangement uses TRBV6-2 or TRBV6-3 and TRBJ2-1, with 10 bases identical to TRBD2. CDR3 length: 17 amino acids. Trimming removed 6 bases from V and 2 bases from J; junction bases left unmatched: 10. The V gene's germline CDR1 is MNHEY and CDR2 SVGEGT. As DNA, the CDR3 is TGTGCCAGCAGCCCAATACCGGGACTAGCGCCCTACAATGAGCAGTTCTTC. As protein: CASSPIPGLAPYNEQFF.

The chain links TRBV4-2 to TRBJ2-7, with D perhaps TRBD1 (6 bases). Germline CDR1 is LGHNA and CDR2 is YNFKEQ. V was clipped by 1 base and J by 5 bases, with 21 bases between them. This CDR3 is built from 17 residues. This CDR3 is CASSQALRGGPSDEQYF. The CDR3 coding sequence is TGTGCCAGCAGCCAAGCCCTCAGGGGCGGCCCTTCGGACGAGCAGTACTTC.